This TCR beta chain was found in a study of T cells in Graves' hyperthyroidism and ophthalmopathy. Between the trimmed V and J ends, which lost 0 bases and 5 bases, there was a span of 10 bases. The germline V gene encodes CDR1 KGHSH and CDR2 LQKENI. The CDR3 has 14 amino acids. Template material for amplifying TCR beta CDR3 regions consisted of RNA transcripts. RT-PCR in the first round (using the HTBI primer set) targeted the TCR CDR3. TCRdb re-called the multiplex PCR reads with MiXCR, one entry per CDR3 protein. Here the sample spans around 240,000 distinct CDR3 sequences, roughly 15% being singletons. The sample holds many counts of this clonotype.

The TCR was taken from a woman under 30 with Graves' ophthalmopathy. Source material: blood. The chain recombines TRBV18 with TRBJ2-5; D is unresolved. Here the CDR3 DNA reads TGTGCCAGCTCACCACCGGTTAGTGGGGAGACCCAGTACTTC. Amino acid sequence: CASSPPVSGETQYF.